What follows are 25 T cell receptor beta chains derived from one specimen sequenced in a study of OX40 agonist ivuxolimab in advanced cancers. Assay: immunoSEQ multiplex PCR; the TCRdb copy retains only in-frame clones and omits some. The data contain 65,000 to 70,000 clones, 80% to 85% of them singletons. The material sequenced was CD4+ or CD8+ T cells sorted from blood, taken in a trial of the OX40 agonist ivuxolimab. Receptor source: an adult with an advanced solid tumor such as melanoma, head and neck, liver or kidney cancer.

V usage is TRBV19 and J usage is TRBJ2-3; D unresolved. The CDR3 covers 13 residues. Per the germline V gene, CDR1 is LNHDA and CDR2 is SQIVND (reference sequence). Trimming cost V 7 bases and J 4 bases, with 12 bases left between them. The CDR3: CASKEVRSDTQYF. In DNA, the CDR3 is TGTGCCAGTAAAGAAGTCCGTTCAGATACGCAGTATTTT.

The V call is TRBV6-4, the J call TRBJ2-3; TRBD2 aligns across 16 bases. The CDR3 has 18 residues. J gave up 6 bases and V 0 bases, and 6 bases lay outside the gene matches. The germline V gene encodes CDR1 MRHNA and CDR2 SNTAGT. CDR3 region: CASSDSGLAGGWADTQYF. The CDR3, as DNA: TGTGCCAGCAGTGACTCGGGACTAGCGGGAGGGTGGGCCGATACGCAGTATTTT.

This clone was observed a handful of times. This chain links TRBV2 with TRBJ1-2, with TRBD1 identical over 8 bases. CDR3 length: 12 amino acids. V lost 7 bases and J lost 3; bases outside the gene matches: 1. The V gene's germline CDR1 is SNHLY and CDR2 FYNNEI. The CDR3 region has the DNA TGTGCCAGCAAACAGGGGGACTATGGCTACACCTTC. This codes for CASKQGDYGYTF.

CDR3 residues: CASSLRQGIDTGELFF. The CDR3 nucleotides read TGTGCCAGCAGCTTGAGACAGGGCATCGACACCGGGGAGCTGTTTTTT. The chain recombines TRBV5-6 with TRBJ2-2; 7 bases map to TRBD1. The CDR3 consists of 16 residues. V lost 1 base to trimming and J lost 3 bases; unmatched junction nucleotides: 6. CDR1 is SGHDT and CDR2 is YYEEEE in the germline V gene.

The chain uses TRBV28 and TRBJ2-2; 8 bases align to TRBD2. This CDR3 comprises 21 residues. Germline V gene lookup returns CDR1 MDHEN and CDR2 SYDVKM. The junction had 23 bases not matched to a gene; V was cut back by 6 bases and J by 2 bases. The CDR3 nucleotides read TGTGCCAGCAGCTCCATTTATGTGACTCGTAGCGGGGTCTTAAACACCGGGGAGCTGTTTTTT. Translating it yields CASSSIYVTRSGVLNTGELFF.

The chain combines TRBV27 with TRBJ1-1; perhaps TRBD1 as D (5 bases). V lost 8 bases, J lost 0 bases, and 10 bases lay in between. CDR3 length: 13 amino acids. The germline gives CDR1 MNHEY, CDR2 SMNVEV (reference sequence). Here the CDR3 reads CASWRGLNTEAFF. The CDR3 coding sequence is TGTGCCAGCTGGAGGGGCTTGAACACTGAAGCTTTCTTT.

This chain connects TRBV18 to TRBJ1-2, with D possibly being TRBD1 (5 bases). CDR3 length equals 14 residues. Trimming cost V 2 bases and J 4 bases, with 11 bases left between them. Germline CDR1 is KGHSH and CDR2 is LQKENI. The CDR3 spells CASSPGTRSYGYTF. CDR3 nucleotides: TGTGCCAGCTCACCAGGGACTCGGAGCTATGGCTACACCTTC.

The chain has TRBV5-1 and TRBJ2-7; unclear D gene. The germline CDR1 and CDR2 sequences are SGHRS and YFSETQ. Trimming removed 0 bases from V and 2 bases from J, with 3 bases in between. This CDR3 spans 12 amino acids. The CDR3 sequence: CASSLVAYEQYF. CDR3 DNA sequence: TGCGCCAGCAGCTTGGTGGCCTACGAGCAGTACTTC.

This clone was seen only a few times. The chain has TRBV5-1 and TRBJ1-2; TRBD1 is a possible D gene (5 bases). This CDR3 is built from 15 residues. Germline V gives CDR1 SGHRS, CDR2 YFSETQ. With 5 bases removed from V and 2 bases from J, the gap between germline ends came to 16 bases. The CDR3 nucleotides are TGCGCCAGCAGATCACTTGACAGTTGGAACTATGGCTACACCTTC. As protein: CASRSLDSWNYGYTF.

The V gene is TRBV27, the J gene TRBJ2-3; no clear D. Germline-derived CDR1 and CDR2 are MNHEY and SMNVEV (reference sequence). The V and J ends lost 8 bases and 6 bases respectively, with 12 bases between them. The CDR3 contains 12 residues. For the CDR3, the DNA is TGTGCCAGCCGAACCTCTTCGGATACGCAGTATTTT. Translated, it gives CASRTSSDTQYF.

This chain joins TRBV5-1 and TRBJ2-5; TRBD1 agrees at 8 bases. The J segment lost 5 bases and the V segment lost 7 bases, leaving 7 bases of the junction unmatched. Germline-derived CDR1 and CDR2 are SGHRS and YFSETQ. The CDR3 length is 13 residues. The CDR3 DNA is TGCGCCAGCCGACAGGGGAGCGGTGAGACCCAGTACTTC. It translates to CASRQGSGETQYF.

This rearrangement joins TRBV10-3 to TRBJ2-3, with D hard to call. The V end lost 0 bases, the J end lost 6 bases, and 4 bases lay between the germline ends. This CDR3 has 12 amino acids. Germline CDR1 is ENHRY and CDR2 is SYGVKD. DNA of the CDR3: TGTGCCATCAGTGAGTCTGGGGATACGCAGTATTTT. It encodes CAISESGDTQYF.

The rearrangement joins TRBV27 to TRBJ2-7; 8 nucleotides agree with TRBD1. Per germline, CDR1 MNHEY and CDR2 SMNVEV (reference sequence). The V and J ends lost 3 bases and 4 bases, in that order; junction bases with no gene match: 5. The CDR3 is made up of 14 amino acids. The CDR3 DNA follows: TGTGCCAGCAGTTTTGGACAGGGACCATACGAGCAGTACTTC. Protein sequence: CASSFGQGPYEQYF.

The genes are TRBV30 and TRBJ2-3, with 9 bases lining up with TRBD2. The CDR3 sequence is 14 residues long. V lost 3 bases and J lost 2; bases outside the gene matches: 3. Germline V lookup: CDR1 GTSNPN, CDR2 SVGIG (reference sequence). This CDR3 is CAWRRGLATDTQYF. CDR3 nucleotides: TGTGCCTGGAGAAGGGGACTAGCCACAGATACGCAGTATTTT.

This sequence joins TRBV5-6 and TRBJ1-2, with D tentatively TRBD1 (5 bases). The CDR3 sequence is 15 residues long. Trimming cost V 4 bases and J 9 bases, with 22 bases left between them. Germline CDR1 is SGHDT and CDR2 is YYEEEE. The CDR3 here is CASSLLAGGSLRYTF. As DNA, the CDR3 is TGTGCCAGCAGCCTTCTGGCGGGGGGGTCTTTACGCTACACCTTC.

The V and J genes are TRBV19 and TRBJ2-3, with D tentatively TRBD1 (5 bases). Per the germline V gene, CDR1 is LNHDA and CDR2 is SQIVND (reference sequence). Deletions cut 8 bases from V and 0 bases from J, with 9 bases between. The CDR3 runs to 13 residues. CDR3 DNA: TGTGCCAGTTCTTGGACAAGCACAGATACGCAGTATTTT. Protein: CASSWTSTDTQYF.

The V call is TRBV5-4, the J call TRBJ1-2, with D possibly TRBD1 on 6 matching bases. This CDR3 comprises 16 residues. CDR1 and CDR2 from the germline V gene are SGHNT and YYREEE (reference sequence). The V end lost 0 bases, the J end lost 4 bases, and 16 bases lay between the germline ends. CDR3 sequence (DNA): TGTGCCAGCAGCTTGGTTGGGGGGGCCTCAACCTATGGCTACACCTTC. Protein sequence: CASSLVGGASTYGYTF. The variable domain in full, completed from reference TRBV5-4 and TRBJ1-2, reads ETGVTQSPTHLIKTRGQQVTLRCSSQSGHNTVSWYQQALGQGPQFIFQYYREEENGRGNFPPRFSGLQFPNYSSELNVNALELDDSALYLCASSLVGGASTYGYTFGSGTRLTVV.

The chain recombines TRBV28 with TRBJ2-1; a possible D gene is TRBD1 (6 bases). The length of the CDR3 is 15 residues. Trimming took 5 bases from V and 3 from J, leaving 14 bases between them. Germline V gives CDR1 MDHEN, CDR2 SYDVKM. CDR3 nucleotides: TGTGCCAGCAGTCTCGGCTCGACAGGCTACAATGAGCAGTTCTTC. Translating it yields CASSLGSTGYNEQFF.

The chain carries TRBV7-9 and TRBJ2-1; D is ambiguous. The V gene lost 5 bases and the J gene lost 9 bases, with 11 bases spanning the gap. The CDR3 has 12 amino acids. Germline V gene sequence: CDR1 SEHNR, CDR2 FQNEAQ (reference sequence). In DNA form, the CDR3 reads TGTGCCAGCAGCACTGACAATTCTGAGCAGTTCTTC. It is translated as CASSTDNSEQFF.

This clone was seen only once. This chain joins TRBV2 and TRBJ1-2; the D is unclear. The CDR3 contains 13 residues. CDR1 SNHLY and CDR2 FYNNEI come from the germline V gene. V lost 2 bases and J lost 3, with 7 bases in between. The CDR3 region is CASSEMQDYGYTF. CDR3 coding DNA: TGTGCCAGCAGTGAAATGCAGGACTATGGCTACACCTTC.

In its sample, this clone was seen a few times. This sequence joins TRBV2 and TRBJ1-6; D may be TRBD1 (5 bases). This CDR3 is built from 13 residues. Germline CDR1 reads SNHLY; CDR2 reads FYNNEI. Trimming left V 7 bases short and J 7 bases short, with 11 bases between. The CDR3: CASTRQLNSPLHF. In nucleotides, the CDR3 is TGTGCCAGCACCCGACAGTTAAATTCACCCCTCCACTTT.

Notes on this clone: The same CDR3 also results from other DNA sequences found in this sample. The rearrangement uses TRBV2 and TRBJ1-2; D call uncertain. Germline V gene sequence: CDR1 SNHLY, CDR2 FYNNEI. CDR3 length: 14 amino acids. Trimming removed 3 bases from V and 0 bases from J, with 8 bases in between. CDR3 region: CASSERGPNYGYTF. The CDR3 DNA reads TGTGCCAGCAGTGAGCGGGGTCCTAACTATGGCTACACCTTC.

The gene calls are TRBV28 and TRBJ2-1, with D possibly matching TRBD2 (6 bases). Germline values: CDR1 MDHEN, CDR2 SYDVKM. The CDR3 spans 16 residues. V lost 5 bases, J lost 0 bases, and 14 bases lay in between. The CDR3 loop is CASSEVSGSSYNEQFF. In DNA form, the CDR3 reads TGTGCCAGCAGTGAGGTGTCCGGGAGCTCCTACAATGAGCAGTTCTTC.

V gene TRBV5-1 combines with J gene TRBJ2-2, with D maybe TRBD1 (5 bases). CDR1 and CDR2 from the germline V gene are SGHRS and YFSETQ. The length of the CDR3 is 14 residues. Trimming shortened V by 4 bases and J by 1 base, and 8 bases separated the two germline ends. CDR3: CASSPTVNTGELFF. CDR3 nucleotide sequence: TGCGCCAGCAGCCCGACAGTGAACACCGGGGAGCTGTTTTTT. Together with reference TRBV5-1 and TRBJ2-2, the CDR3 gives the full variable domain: KAGVTQTPRYLIKTRGQQVTLSCSPISGHRSVSWYQQTPGQGLQFLFEYFSETQRNKGNFPGRFSGRQFSNSRSEMNVSTLELGDSALYLCASSPTVNTGELFFGEGSRLTVL.

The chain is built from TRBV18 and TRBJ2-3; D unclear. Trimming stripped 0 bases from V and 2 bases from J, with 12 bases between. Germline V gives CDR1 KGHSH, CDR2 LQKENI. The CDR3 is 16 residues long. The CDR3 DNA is TGTGCCAGCTCACCACCGCCGGAAACCAACACAGATACGCAGTATTTT. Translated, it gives CASSPPPETNTDTQYF.